Listed here are 14 T cell receptor beta chains from one sample, sequenced in a study of blood T cell repertoires in COVID-19. The data were produced by immunoSEQ multiplex PCR, yet TCRdb's version contains in-frame clones alone and is incomplete. The top ten hold about 2.7% of the sample, which has about 280,000 clones, less than 85% seen once. The specimen was PBMCs or T cells enriched from blood (not recorded which). The receptors were gathered from a woman between 45 and 65 years old who had recovered from COVID-19.

Points on this clone: This CDR3 is also generated by other DNA sequences in the sample. CDR3 coding DNA: TGTGCCAGTAGTTCTTGGGGGGGCACTGAAGCTTTCTTT. As protein: CASSSWGGTEAFF. The chain recombines TRBV19 with TRBJ1-1; tentatively, D is TRBD1 (5 bases). Germline CDR1 LNHDA, CDR2 SQIVND (reference sequence). The CDR3 extends over 13 amino acids. Trimming cost V 5 bases and J 4 bases, with 11 bases left between them.

V gene TRBV2 combines with J gene TRBJ1-2, with D hard to call. Germline CDR1 SNHLY, CDR2 FYNNEI. Trimming removed 2 bases from V and 5 bases from J, with 9 bases in between. The CDR3 has 13 residues. The CDR3 sequence is CASSERHGYGYTF. The CDR3 region has the DNA TGTGCCAGCAGTGAAAGACATGGGTATGGCTACACCTTC.

The chain is built from TRBV3-1 (or the pseudogene TRBV3-2) and TRBJ2-5; TRBD1 matches 9 bases. This CDR3 contains 18 residues. The germline V gene encodes CDR1 LGHDT and CDR2 YNNKEL (reference sequence). J lost 3 bases, V lost 0 bases, and 11 bases had no gene match. The CDR3 protein is CASSQDFRGTGRKETQYF. In DNA, the CDR3 is TGTGCCAGCAGCCAAGATTTTAGAGGGACAGGGAGAAAAGAGACCCAGTACTTC.

J is TRBJ2-7 and V is TRBV2; D is unclear. Per the germline V gene, CDR1 is SNHLY and CDR2 is FYNNEI. This CDR3 spans 13 amino acids. Trimming cost V 6 bases and J 3 bases, with 12 bases left between them. The CDR3 nucleotides read TGTGCCAGCAGACCGACAAACAGCTACGAGCAGTACTTC. Protein sequence: CASRPTNSYEQYF.

The J gene is TRBJ1-5, the V gene TRBV6-5, with 7 bases matching TRBD1. This CDR3 spans 14 amino acids. Germline V lookup: CDR1 MNHEY, CDR2 SVGAGI. The V segment lost 2 bases and the J segment 9 bases; nucleotides outside the gene matches: 7. In DNA, the CDR3 is TGTGCCAGCAGTTACCGCCGGGACAGCGGGCCCCAGCATTTT. This sequence encodes CASSYRRDSGPQHF.

Concerning this clone: Relative to the germline gene, one junction end is altered; a read error may explain this. This chain connects TRBV28 to TRBJ1-2; D not resolved. The CDR3 extends over 10 amino acids. Per germline, CDR1 MDHEN and CDR2 SYDVKM. The CDR3 coding sequence is TGTGCCAGCAGTTTACATCCCCGACACTTC. Encoded protein: CASSLHPRHF.

The chain couples TRBV12-3 or TRBV12-4 to TRBJ1-5; TRBD1 matches 7 bases. The CDR3 runs to 13 residues. V shed 7 bases and J 6 bases; nucleotides not matched to a gene: 6. The CDR3, as DNA: TGTGCCAGCAATCGACAGGGCGGTCAGCCCCAGCATTTT. It yields the protein CASNRQGGQPQHF.

Points on this clone: The same CDR3 also results from other DNA sequences found in this sample. The genes are TRBV25-1 and TRBJ1-3; unclear D gene. V lost 4 bases, J lost 1 base, and 2 bases lay in between. Germline V gives CDR1 MGHDK, CDR2 SYGVNS. The CDR3 consists of 12 residues. CDR3 in DNA: TGTGCCAGCAGTGCGTCTGGAAACACCATATATTTT. It specifies CASSASGNTIYF.

This clone was detected many times. The genes are TRBV27 and TRBJ2-5; 11 bases map to TRBD2. The CDR3 contains 15 residues. The germline CDR1 and CDR2 sequences are MNHEY and SMNVEV (reference sequence). J gave up 6 bases and V 4 bases, and 7 bases lay outside the gene matches. Written as DNA, the CDR3 is TGTGCCAGCAGTTCACTTAGCGGGGGGGCAAAGACCCAGTACTTC. Translating it yields CASSSLSGGAKTQYF.

The chain carries TRBV23-1 and TRBJ2-3; TRBD1 agrees at 8 bases. TRBV23-1 counts as an open reading frame of uncertain function. V dropped 2 bases and J dropped 1; count of bases not matched to a gene: 11. This CDR3 region has 18 residues. The DNA of the CDR3 is TGCGCCAGCAGTCAACCTCTATCTCCGGGACAGGGCACAGATACGCAGTATTTT. The encoded protein is CASSQPLSPGQGTDTQYF.

The chain carries TRBV27 and TRBJ1-6, with 7 positions matching TRBD1. CDR3 length: 13 amino acids. CDR1 and CDR2 (germline): MNHEY, SMNVEV (reference sequence). V lost 5 bases and J lost 9; bases outside the gene matches: 4. CDR3 sequence: CASSQWTGSPLHF. DNA for the CDR3: TGTGCCAGCAGTCAATGGACAGGTTCACCCCTCCACTTT.

The rearrangement links TRBV9 to TRBJ2-1; D is unclear. Per the germline V gene, CDR1 is SGDLS and CDR2 is YYNGEE. CDR3 length: 16 residues. V was shortened by 2 bases and J by 4 bases, with 16 bases between the two germline ends. Written as DNA, the CDR3 is TGTGCCAGCAGCGTCGACTGGCAGATCCTATACAATGAGCAGTTCTTC. It codes for CASSVDWQILYNEQFF.

The chain combines TRBV2 with TRBJ1-2; D remains unclear. The CDR3 contains 12 residues. Germline V gives CDR1 SNHLY, CDR2 FYNNEI. V shed 6 bases and J shed 1 base, with 6 bases lying between them. Written as DNA, the CDR3 is TGTGCCAGCAGCGGGGATAACTATGGCTACACCTTC. Translation: CASSGDNYGYTF.

The table lists this clone with many counts. The V and J genes are TRBV4-2 and TRBJ2-7; 10 positions match TRBD1. The J segment lost 3 bases and the V segment lost 2 bases, leaving 1 base of the junction unmatched. The CDR3 length is 14 residues. Germline V gene data show CDR1 as LGHNA and CDR2 as YNFKEQ. The CDR3 here is CASSQWTGGYEQYF. In DNA form, the CDR3 reads TGTGCCAGCAGCCAATGGACAGGGGGCTACGAGCAGTACTTC.